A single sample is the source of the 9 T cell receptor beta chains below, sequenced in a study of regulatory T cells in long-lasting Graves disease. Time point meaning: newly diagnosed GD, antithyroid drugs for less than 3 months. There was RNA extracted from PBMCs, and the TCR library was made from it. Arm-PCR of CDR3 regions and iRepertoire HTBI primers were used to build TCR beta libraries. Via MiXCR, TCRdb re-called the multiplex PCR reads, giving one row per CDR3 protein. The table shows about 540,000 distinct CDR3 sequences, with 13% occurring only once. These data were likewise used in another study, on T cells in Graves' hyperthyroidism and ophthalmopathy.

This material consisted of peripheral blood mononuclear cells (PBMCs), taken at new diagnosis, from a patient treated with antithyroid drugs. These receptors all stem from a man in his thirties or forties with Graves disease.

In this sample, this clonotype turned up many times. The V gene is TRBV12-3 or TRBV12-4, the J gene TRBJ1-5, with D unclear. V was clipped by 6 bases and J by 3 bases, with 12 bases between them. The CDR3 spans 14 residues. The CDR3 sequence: CASRRSLDNQPQHF. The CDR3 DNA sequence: TGTGCCAGCAGGCGGTCCCTCGACAATCAGCCCCAGCATTTT.

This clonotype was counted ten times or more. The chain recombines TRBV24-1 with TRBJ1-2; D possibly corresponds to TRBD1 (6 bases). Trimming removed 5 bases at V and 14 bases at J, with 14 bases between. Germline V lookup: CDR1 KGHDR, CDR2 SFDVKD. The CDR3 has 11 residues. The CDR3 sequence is CATSARDTFTF. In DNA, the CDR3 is TGTGCCACCAGTGCTCGGGACACTTTTACCTTC.

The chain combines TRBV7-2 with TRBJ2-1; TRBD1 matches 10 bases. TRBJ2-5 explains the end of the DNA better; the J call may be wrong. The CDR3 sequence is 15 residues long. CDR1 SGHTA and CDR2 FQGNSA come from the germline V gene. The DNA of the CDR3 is TGTGCCAGCAGATACGGGACAGGGGCGCGTGAGACCCAGTACTTC. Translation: CASRYGTGARETQYF.

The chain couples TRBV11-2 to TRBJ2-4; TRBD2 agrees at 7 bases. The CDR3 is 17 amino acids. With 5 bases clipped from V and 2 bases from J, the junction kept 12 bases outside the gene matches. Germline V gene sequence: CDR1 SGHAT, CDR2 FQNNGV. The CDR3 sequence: CASSQSVGGGSKNIQYF. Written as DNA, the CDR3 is TGTGCCAGCAGCCAATCCGTTGGGGGGGGTTCCAAAAACATTCAGTACTTC.

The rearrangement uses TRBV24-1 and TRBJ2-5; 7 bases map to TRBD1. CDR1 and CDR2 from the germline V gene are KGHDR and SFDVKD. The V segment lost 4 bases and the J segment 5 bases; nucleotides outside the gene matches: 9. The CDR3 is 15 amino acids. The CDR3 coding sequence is TGTGCCACCAGTGAACCCCAGGGGGTGGAGGAGACCCAGTACTTC. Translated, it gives CATSEPQGVEETQYF.

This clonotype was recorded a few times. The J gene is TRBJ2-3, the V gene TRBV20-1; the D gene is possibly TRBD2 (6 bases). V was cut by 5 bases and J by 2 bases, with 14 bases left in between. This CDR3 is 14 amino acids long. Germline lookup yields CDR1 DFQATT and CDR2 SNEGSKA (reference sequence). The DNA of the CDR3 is TGCAGTGCTGTGGGGGGAGGACTCACAGATACGCAGTATTTT. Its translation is CSAVGGGLTDTQYF.

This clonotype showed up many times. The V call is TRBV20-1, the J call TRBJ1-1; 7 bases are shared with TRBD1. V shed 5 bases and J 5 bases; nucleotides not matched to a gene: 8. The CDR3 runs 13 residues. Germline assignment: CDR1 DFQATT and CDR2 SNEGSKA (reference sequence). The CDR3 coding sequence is TGCAGTGCTTTAAGGGGGCGCGGGACTGAAGCTTTCTTT. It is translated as CSALRGRGTEAFF.

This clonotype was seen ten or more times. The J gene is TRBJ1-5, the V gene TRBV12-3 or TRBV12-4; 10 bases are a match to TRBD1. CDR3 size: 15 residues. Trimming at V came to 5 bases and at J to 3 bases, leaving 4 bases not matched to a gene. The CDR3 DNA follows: TGTGCCAGCAGTATGACAGGGGGCCCCAATCAGCCCCAGCATTTT. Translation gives CASSMTGGPNQPQHF.

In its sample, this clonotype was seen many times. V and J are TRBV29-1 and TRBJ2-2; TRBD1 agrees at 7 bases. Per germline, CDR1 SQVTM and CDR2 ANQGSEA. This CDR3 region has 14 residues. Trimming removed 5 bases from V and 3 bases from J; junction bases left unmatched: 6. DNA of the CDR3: TGCAGCGTTAGTTACAGGGGATACACCGGGGAGCTGTTTTTT. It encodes CSVSYRGYTGELFF.